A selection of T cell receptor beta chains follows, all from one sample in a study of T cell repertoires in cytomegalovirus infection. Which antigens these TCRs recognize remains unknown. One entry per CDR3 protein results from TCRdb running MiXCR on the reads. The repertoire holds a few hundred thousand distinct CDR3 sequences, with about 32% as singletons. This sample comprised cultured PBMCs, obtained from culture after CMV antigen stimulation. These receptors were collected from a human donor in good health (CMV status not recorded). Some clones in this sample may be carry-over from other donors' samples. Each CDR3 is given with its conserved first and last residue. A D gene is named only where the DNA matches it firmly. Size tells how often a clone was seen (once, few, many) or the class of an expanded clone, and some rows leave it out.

CDR3nt: TGTGCCACCAGTGATCCCATAGCGGCAAAAAGGGGCAATGAGCAGTTCTTC
CDR3aa: CATSDPIAAKRGNEQFF
j_gene: TRBJ2-1
abundance: -
d_gene: -
v_gene: TRBV24-1

CDR3nt: TGTGCCAGCAGTCCGGGACAGGGACGAGTTCGAGAGACCCAGTACTTC
CDR3aa: CASSPGQGRVRETQYF
j_gene: TRBJ2-5
abundance: -
d_gene: TRBD1
v_gene: TRBV6-8

CDR3nt: TGTGCCATCAGTGGCTCGGGCGGCGGGCAGCCCCAGCATTTT
CDR3aa: CAISGSGGGQPQHF
j_gene: TRBJ1-5
abundance: few
d_gene: -
v_gene: TRBV10-3

CDR3nt: TGCGCCAGCAGCCAAGTATTTTATTTCGGGGGGCAGTTCTTC
CDR3aa: CASSQVFYFGGQFF
j_gene: TRBJ2-1
abundance: few
d_gene: -
v_gene: TRBV4-1

CDR3nt: TGTGCCAGCAGCTTAGGGACCGCGGCCGAGCAGTTCTTC
CDR3aa: CASSLGTAAEQFF
j_gene: TRBJ2-1
abundance: -
d_gene: -
v_gene: TRBV7-9

CDR3nt: TGCAGCGTTGTTTTACAGGCGACGAATGAAAAACTGTTTTTT
CDR3aa: CSVVLQATNEKLFF
j_gene: TRBJ1-4
abundance: -
d_gene: -
v_gene: TRBV29-1

CDR3nt: TGTGCCAGCAGTTTACAAGCGGGAGAGGAGACCCAGTACTTC
CDR3aa: CASSLQAGEETQYF
j_gene: TRBJ2-5
abundance: -
d_gene: TRBD2
v_gene: TRBV12-3/TRBV12-4

CDR3nt: TGTGCCAGCAAGAGGTGGGGACTAGCGCGTTCTCGGGAGCAGTTCTTC
CDR3aa: CASKRWGLARSREQFF
j_gene: TRBJ2-1
abundance: -
d_gene: TRBD2
v_gene: TRBV7-9

CDR3nt: TGTGCCAGCAGAACTACAGGAGATTATGGCTACACCTTC
CDR3aa: CASRTTGDYGYTF
j_gene: TRBJ1-2
abundance: few
d_gene: -
v_gene: TRBV6-2/TRBV6-3

CDR3nt: TGTGCCAGCAGCTTAGCAGGGGGCAAACCCTACGAGCAGTACTTC
CDR3aa: CASSLAGGKPYEQYF
j_gene: TRBJ2-7
abundance: -
d_gene: TRBD1
v_gene: TRBV7-9

CDR3nt: TGTGCCACCAATACGGGACCAAACAATGAGCAGTTCTTC
CDR3aa: CATNTGPNNEQFF
j_gene: TRBJ2-1
abundance: -
d_gene: -
v_gene: TRBV24-1

CDR3nt: TGCAGCGTCGGGACAGATAATCAGCCCCAGCATTTT
CDR3aa: CSVGTDNQPQHF
j_gene: TRBJ1-5
abundance: -
d_gene: TRBD1
v_gene: TRBV29-1

CDR3nt: TGCGCCAGCAGCCAGCAGGGGGAGAACACTGAAGCTTTCTTT
CDR3aa: CASSQQGENTEAFF
j_gene: TRBJ1-1
abundance: -
d_gene: TRBD1
v_gene: TRBV4-1

CDR3nt: TGTGCTAGCAGTCTGGGACTAGCGGACTACAATGAGCAGTTCTTC
CDR3aa: CASSLGLADYNEQFF
j_gene: TRBJ2-1
abundance: many
d_gene: TRBD2
v_gene: TRBV5-1

CDR3nt: TGTGCCAGCAGCCCACAGACAGGGGACGGCGGCTACACCTTC
CDR3aa: CASSPQTGDGGYTF
j_gene: TRBJ1-2
abundance: -
d_gene: TRBD1
v_gene: TRBV12-3/TRBV12-4

CDR3nt: TGTGCCAGCACGGGACTAGCGTTTTCCTACGAGCAGTACTTC
CDR3aa: CASTGLAFSYEQYF
j_gene: TRBJ2-7
abundance: -
d_gene: TRBD2
v_gene: TRBV7-2

CDR3nt: TGTGCCAGCAGTGATACAGGGTATGGCTACACCTTC
CDR3aa: CASSDTGYGYTF
j_gene: TRBJ1-2
abundance: -
d_gene: -
v_gene: TRBV27

CDR3nt: TGTGCCAGCAGACGACTAGCGGGAAGCACAGATACGCAGTATTTT
CDR3aa: CASRRLAGSTDTQYF
j_gene: TRBJ2-3
abundance: few
d_gene: TRBD2
v_gene: TRBV6-2/TRBV6-3

CDR3nt: TGTGCCAGCAGCTCTACACCAGCGTTTTACTACAATGAGCAGTTCTTC
CDR3aa: CASSSTPAFYYNEQFF
j_gene: TRBJ2-1
abundance: -
d_gene: -
v_gene: TRBV7-6

CDR3nt: TGTGCCAGCAGTTCTTTGTATAGGGGGAACACTGAAGCTTTCTTT
CDR3aa: CASSSLYRGNTEAFF
j_gene: TRBJ1-1
abundance: -
d_gene: -
v_gene: TRBV5-7

CDR3nt: TGTGCCAGCAGCTTGGCCTTGCGGGAGGAGGTAGATACGCAGTATTTT
CDR3aa: CASSLALREEVDTQYF
j_gene: TRBJ2-3
abundance: few
d_gene: TRBD2
v_gene: TRBV5-6

CDR3nt: TGTGCCAGCAGCTTAGAGGCGGGACTGAAATCCTACGAGCAGTACTTC
CDR3aa: CASSLEAGLKSYEQYF
j_gene: TRBJ2-7
abundance: -
d_gene: -
v_gene: TRBV11-2

CDR3nt: TGTGCCAGCACTAGCGCCCTGTCAATAGCTCCGGAGACCCAGTACTTC
CDR3aa: CASTSALSIAPETQYF
j_gene: TRBJ2-5
abundance: few
d_gene: -
v_gene: TRBV6-1

CDR3nt: TGTGCCAGTAGTATCTGGACCTACAATGAGCAGTTCTTC
CDR3aa: CASSIWTYNEQFF
j_gene: TRBJ2-1
abundance: -
d_gene: -
v_gene: TRBV19

CDR3nt: TGTGCCAGCAGCCGCCGGACAGGGGAGACCCAGTACTTC
CDR3aa: CASSRRTGETQYF
j_gene: TRBJ2-5
abundance: few
d_gene: TRBD1
v_gene: TRBV7-9

CDR3nt: TGTGCCAGCAGTTCCAGCGGGGAGGCCGGGGAGCTGTTTTTT
CDR3aa: CASSSSGEAGELFF
j_gene: TRBJ2-2
abundance: -
d_gene: TRBD2
v_gene: TRBV6-2/TRBV6-3

CDR3nt: TGTGCCAGCAGTTTGGAACTTAATAGCAATCAGCCCCAGCATTTT
CDR3aa: CASSLELNSNQPQHF
j_gene: TRBJ1-5
abundance: -
d_gene: -
v_gene: TRBV12-3/TRBV12-4

CDR3nt: TGTGCCAGCAGCTTAAACACACCAAACAATGAGCAGTTCTTC
CDR3aa: CASSLNTPNNEQFF
j_gene: TRBJ2-1
abundance: few
d_gene: -
v_gene: TRBV7-3

CDR3nt: TGTGCCAGCAGCCAAGGGTCGTGGCAGGCGTACACTGAAGCTTTCTTT
CDR3aa: CASSQGSWQAYTEAFF
j_gene: TRBJ1-1
abundance: -
d_gene: -
v_gene: TRBV4-2

CDR3nt: TGTGCCAGCAGTTTAGGCCTACAGGGGAACCAAGAGACCCAGTACTTC
CDR3aa: CASSLGLQGNQETQYF
j_gene: TRBJ2-5
abundance: -
d_gene: TRBD1
v_gene: TRBV27

CDR3nt: TGTGCCAGCAGGAAGGGACTAGCGGGAGGGGACGGGGGTGAGCAGTTCTTC
CDR3aa: CASRKGLAGGDGGEQFF
j_gene: TRBJ2-1
abundance: -
d_gene: TRBD2
v_gene: TRBV5-4

CDR3nt: TGTGCCAGTAGCCCGGAGGGGGGGTCGGCTGAAGCTTTCTTT
CDR3aa: CASSPEGGSAEAFF
j_gene: TRBJ1-1
abundance: -
d_gene: -
v_gene: TRBV19

CDR3nt: TGTGCCAGCAGTTTACGTGGGACACAAGAGACCCAGTACTTC
CDR3aa: CASSLRGTQETQYF
j_gene: TRBJ2-5
abundance: -
d_gene: -
v_gene: TRBV12-3/TRBV12-4

CDR3nt: TGTGCCAGCAGCTTAAAAGGGCGTAATCAGCCCCAGCATTTT
CDR3aa: CASSLKGRNQPQHF
j_gene: TRBJ1-5
abundance: few
d_gene: -
v_gene: TRBV7-2

CDR3nt: TGTGCCAGCCAACGTCAAGGGGGGAACACTGAAGCTTTCTTT
CDR3aa: CASQRQGGNTEAFF
j_gene: TRBJ1-1
abundance: -
d_gene: -
v_gene: TRBV19

CDR3nt: TGTGCCAGCAGTTACTCGACCTTCTACAATGAGCAGTTCTTC
CDR3aa: CASSYSTFYNEQFF
j_gene: TRBJ2-1
abundance: -
d_gene: -
v_gene: TRBV6-2/TRBV6-3

CDR3nt: TGTGCCACCCGAGATCGGGCAGTCGGAAACACCATATATTTT
CDR3aa: CATRDRAVGNTIYF
j_gene: TRBJ1-3
abundance: -
d_gene: -
v_gene: TRBV10-3

CDR3nt: TGCAGTGCTAGAGTCGGGATCACCTACAATGAGCAGTTCTTC
CDR3aa: CSARVGITYNEQFF
j_gene: TRBJ2-1
abundance: few
d_gene: -
v_gene: TRBV20-1

CDR3nt: TGTGCCAGCAGTTACGGGAAAGGGTCGACCGATACGCAGTATTTT
CDR3aa: CASSYGKGSTDTQYF
j_gene: TRBJ2-3
abundance: few
d_gene: -
v_gene: TRBV6-2/TRBV6-3

CDR3nt: TGTGCCAGCAGCTTAGCAAAGGAGGACTGGACTAAGCCCTCCGAGCAGTACTTC
CDR3aa: CASSLAKEDWTKPSEQYF
j_gene: TRBJ2-7
abundance: -
d_gene: -
v_gene: TRBV7-8

CDR3nt: TGTGCCAGCAGCCAGCAATGGGAAAACACCGGGGAGCTGTTTTTT
CDR3aa: CASSQQWENTGELFF
j_gene: TRBJ2-2
abundance: few
d_gene: -
v_gene: TRBV4-2

CDR3nt: TGCGCCAGCAGCCAAGACCTAGCGGGAGCTGGGGCCAACGTCCTGACTTTC
CDR3aa: CASSQDLAGAGANVLTF
j_gene: TRBJ2-6
abundance: -
d_gene: TRBD2
v_gene: TRBV4-3

CDR3nt: TGTGCCAGCAGCTTCAACGAGCGGGGACGTGAGCAGTTCTTC
CDR3aa: CASSFNERGREQFF
j_gene: TRBJ2-1
abundance: many
d_gene: TRBD2
v_gene: TRBV7-2

CDR3nt: TGTGCCAGCTCACCTCCCACAGAGTTTCAAGAGACCCAGTACTTC
CDR3aa: CASSPPTEFQETQYF
j_gene: TRBJ2-5
abundance: -
d_gene: -
v_gene: TRBV18

CDR3nt: TGCGCCAGCAGCCAAGAAGGGGCAGGGGAGACCCAGTACTTC
CDR3aa: CASSQEGAGETQYF
j_gene: TRBJ2-5
abundance: many
d_gene: -
v_gene: TRBV4-1

CDR3nt: TGTGCCAGCAGCTTTGGAGCTAGCTTCAGCTCCTACGAGCAGTACTTC
CDR3aa: CASSFGASFSSYEQYF
j_gene: TRBJ2-7
abundance: few
d_gene: -
v_gene: TRBV7-2

CDR3nt: TGTGCCAGCAGCTTACTCTCCAACGAAAGGGGCAGCGGGACCCTCACAGATACGCAGTATTTT
CDR3aa: CASSLLSNERGSGTLTDTQYF
j_gene: TRBJ2-3
abundance: -
d_gene: TRBD2
v_gene: TRBV7-9

CDR3nt: TGTGCCACCAGTGATTTCCGGTCGGCAGGGCCCAACAATGAGCAGTTCTTC
CDR3aa: CATSDFRSAGPNNEQFF
j_gene: TRBJ2-1
abundance: -
d_gene: -
v_gene: TRBV24-1

CDR3nt: TGTGCCAGCACTCCCGTGGGACAGGGGTCCGGGGAGCTGTTTTTT
CDR3aa: CASTPVGQGSGELFF
j_gene: TRBJ2-2
abundance: few
d_gene: TRBD1
v_gene: TRBV6-5

CDR3nt: TGTGCCAGCAGCTTAGATGGTGACAGTACAGATACGCAGTATTTT
CDR3aa: CASSLDGDSTDTQYF
j_gene: TRBJ2-3
abundance: once
d_gene: -
v_gene: TRBV7-2

CDR3nt: TGTGCCTGGAGTGTGCTGCTTGGGTATGGCTACACCTTC
CDR3aa: CAWSVLLGYGYTF
j_gene: TRBJ1-2
abundance: -
d_gene: -
v_gene: TRBV30